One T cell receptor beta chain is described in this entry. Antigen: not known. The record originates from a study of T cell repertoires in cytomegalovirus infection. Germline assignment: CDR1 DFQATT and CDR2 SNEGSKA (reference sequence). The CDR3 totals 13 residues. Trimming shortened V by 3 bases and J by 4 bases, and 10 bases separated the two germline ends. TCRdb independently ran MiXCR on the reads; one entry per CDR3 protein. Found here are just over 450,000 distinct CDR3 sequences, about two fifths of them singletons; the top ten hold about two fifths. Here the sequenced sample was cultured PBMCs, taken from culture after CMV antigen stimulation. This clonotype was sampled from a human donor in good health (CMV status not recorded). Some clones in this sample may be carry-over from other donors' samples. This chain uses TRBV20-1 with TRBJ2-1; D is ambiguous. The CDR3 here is CSASSNAYNEQFF. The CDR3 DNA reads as TGCAGTGCTAGTTCTAACGCGTACAATGAGCAGTTCTTC.